The TCR beta chain described here comes from a study of identical twins. Study observations and caveats: Out-of-frame beta sequences exhibited a weaker degree of excess twin sharing.

The CDR3 length is 13 residues. V lost 6 bases, J lost 5 bases, and 13 bases lay in between. Looked up from germline, CDR1 is MNHEY and CDR2 is SVGEGT. This clonotype was counted at least ten times. Its antigen is unidentified. Template switching created a universal primer site, and the cDNA included unique molecular identifiers. Via MiXCR, TCRdb re-called the 5' RACE reads, giving one row per CDR3 protein. The sample lists just under 650,000 distinct CDR3 sequences, just over 7% seen once, with around 1.6% in the top ten. These records were also assigned to another study, of yellow fever vaccine responses in identical twins.

The clonotype was recovered from a woman in her late teens or twenties in good health. The chain combines TRBV6-2 or TRBV6-3 with TRBJ2-5; a weak D match, TRBD2 (5 bases). Source material: PBMCs. The chain's CDR3 is CASRLEAWETQYF. The CDR3, as DNA: TGTGCCAGCAGACTAGAAGCCTGGGAGACCCAGTACTTC.